The 10 T cell receptor beta chains in this list originate from one sample, sequenced in a study of OX40 agonist ivuxolimab in advanced cancers. Here immunoSEQ multiplex PCR was the method, and the copy in TCRdb shows in-frame clones only, minus some. There are some 60,000 clones in the sample; about 90% occur only once, and less than 5% lies in the top ten. This material consisted of CD4+ or CD8+ T cells sorted from blood, taken in a trial of the OX40 agonist ivuxolimab. These receptor sequences come from an adult with an advanced solid tumor such as melanoma, head and neck, liver or kidney cancer.

The chain is built from TRBV6-1 and TRBJ2-5, with D uncertain. Germline CDR1 is MNHNS and CDR2 is SASEGT. With 4 bases removed from V and 5 bases from J, the gap between germline ends came to 11 bases. The CDR3 runs to 13 residues. This CDR3 is CASSGPKVETQYF. CDR3 coding DNA: TGTGCCAGCAGTGGACCAAAGGTGGAGACCCAGTACTTC.

CDR3 sequence: CASSVAEGSGTYEQYF. CDR3 in DNA: TGTGCCAGCAGCGTAGCTGAAGGGAGTGGCACCTACGAGCAGTACTTC. V is TRBV9 and J is TRBJ2-7; the D gene is possibly TRBD2 (5 bases). The CDR3 consists of 16 residues. V shed 0 bases and J shed 2 bases, with 15 bases lying between them. CDR1 is SGDLS, CDR2 YYNGEE, per germline.

The genes are TRBV7-2 and TRBJ2-5; D gene unclear. V lost 0 bases, J lost 5 bases, and 13 bases lay in between. The V gene's germline CDR1 is SGHTA and CDR2 FQGNSA. This CDR3 is built from 15 residues. This CDR3 is CASSLAYTDRETQYF. CDR3 DNA: TGTGCCAGCAGCTTAGCCTATACCGATCGGGAGACCCAGTACTTC.

The V and J genes are TRBV11-2 and TRBJ2-1; D is unclear. Germline V lookup: CDR1 SGHAT, CDR2 FQNNGV. Trimming removed 1 base from V and 0 bases from J, with 7 bases in between. The CDR3 covers 15 residues. The CDR3 reads CASSLVGASYNEQFF. DNA for the CDR3: TGTGCCAGCAGCTTAGTTGGCGCCTCCTACAATGAGCAGTTCTTC.

This sequence joins TRBV30 and TRBJ2-7; 8 nucleotides agree with TRBD1. This CDR3 region has 14 residues. Per germline, CDR1 GTSNPN and CDR2 SVGIG (reference sequence). The V gene end was trimmed by 0 bases and the J gene end by 4 bases; junction bases not matched to a gene: 5. The CDR3 nucleotides read TGTGCCTGGAGTGTTGTCAGGGGGCGATACGAGCAGTACTTC. It is translated as CAWSVVRGRYEQYF.

V is TRBV7-6 and J is TRBJ1-1; D gene ambiguous. The germline gives CDR1 SGHVS, CDR2 FNYEAQ. V gave up 0 bases and J gave up 2 bases, with 13 bases separating them. The CDR3 runs to 16 residues. CDR3 bases: TGTGCCAGCAGCTTAGCGCCCTTGGAGGGAAACACTGAAGCTTTCTTT. This sequence encodes CASSLAPLEGNTEAFF.

The V gene is TRBV11-2, the J gene TRBJ2-7; no reliable D call. V lost 1 base, J lost 1 base, and 2 bases lay in between. This CDR3 contains 12 residues. The germline CDR1 and CDR2 sequences are SGHAT and FQNNGV. CDR3 DNA: TGTGCCAGCAGCTTAGTATCCTACGAGCAGTACTTC. Protein sequence: CASSLVSYEQYF.

The rearrangement links TRBV19 to TRBJ2-4, with D possibly being TRBD2 (5 bases). The V and J ends lost 1 base and 8 bases respectively, with 18 bases between them. The CDR3 is made up of 16 amino acids. From germline, CDR1 is LNHDA and CDR2 SQIVND (reference sequence). The CDR3 protein is CASSIGVRPERDIQYF. CDR3 in DNA: TGTGCCAGTAGTATAGGGGTCAGGCCGGAGAGGGACATTCAGTACTTC.

The V and J genes are TRBV7-2 and TRBJ2-1; D call uncertain. Germline CDR1 is SGHTA and CDR2 is FQGNSA. CDR3 length equals 13 residues. V was pared by 2 bases and J by 5 bases, with 7 bases between. This CDR3 is CASSLPGHNEQFF. The DNA for the CDR3 is TGTGCCAGCAGCTTACCGGGCCACAATGAGCAGTTCTTC.

This clone has a single count. CDR3 nucleotides: TGTGCCAGCAGTTTAGGGGGCGCGGGGACCGGGGAGCTGTTTTTT. Amino acid sequence: CASSLGGAGTGELFF. V usage is TRBV28 and J usage is TRBJ2-2; D tentatively reads TRBD1 or TRBD2 (6 bases each). V shed 2 bases and J shed 5 bases, with 12 bases lying between them. CDR3 size: 15 residues. From germline, CDR1 is MDHEN and CDR2 SYDVKM.